A single sample is the source of the 11 T cell receptor beta chains below, sequenced in a study of T-cell reconstitution after alpha-beta-depleted transplantation in children. Unique molecular identifiers featured in how the TCRbeta library was prepared. TCRdb passed the PCR reads through MiXCR, listing each CDR3 protein once. The data contain almost 600,000 distinct CDR3 sequences, over 20% of them singletons. The sequencing here drew on PBMCs, taken before TCRalphabeta/CD19-depleted stem cell transplant. These receptor sequences come from a boy younger than two with Wiskott-Aldrich syndrome, due to receive a stem cell transplant.

The chain recombines TRBV28 with TRBJ2-7, with D possibly TRBD2 on 5 matching bases. Trimming cost V 5 bases and J 1 base, with 21 bases left between them. Germline assignment: CDR1 MDHEN and CDR2 SYDVKM. This CDR3 has 17 amino acids. In nucleotides, the CDR3 is TGTGCCAGCAGTAGGTATGTGTTCGGGGTGGCTTCCTACGAGCAGTACTTC. It encodes CASSRYVFGVASYEQYF.

This clonotype was seen more than once but under ten times. V and J are TRBV5-1 and TRBJ1-3; D ambiguous. CDR1 and CDR2 from the germline V gene are SGHRS and YFSETQ. CDR3 length: 14 amino acids. V gave up 4 bases and J gave up 4 bases, with 12 bases separating them. CDR3 region: CASSPDGEGNTIYF. In DNA, the CDR3 is TGCGCCAGCAGCCCGGACGGTGAGGGAAACACCATATATTTT.

V gene TRBV6-4 combines with J gene TRBJ2-3, with 12 nucleotides matching TRBD2. This CDR3 is built from 15 residues. Germline V gene sequence: CDR1 MRHNA, CDR2 SNTAGT. J lost 5 bases, V lost 6 bases, and 6 bases had no gene match. CDR3 sequence (DNA): TGTGCCAGCAGCCTAGCGGGAGGGCCACGAGATACGCAGTATTTT. This sequence encodes CASSLAGGPRDTQYF.

The table lists this clonotype with a few counts. The chain recombines TRBV20-1 with TRBJ2-1, with 10 positions matching TRBD1. Germline trimming cut 0 bases from V and 8 bases from J; bases unmatched to any gene: 7. The CDR3 covers 15 residues. Germline-derived CDR1 and CDR2 are DFQATT and SNEGSKA (reference sequence). CDR3 nucleotides: TGCAGTGCTAGAGATTACCGGGACAGGGGTCATGAGCAGTTCTTC. Protein sequence: CSARDYRDRGHEQFF.

This clonotype has more than one count but fewer than ten. The J gene is TRBJ2-5, the V gene TRBV6-6; possible D gene TRBD2, 5 bases. There are 13 residues in the CDR3. V was pared by 7 bases and J by 4 bases, with 13 bases between. Germline CDR1 MNHNY, CDR2 SVGAGI (reference sequence). The CDR3 reads CASTDLRGETQYF. The CDR3 DNA reads TGTGCCAGCACCGACCTCCGGGGAGAGACCCAGTACTTC.

This clonotype has a handful of counts. This sequence joins TRBV29-1 and TRBJ2-3; TRBD1 matches at 7 bases. The CDR3 consists of 13 residues. Per the germline V gene, CDR1 is SQVTM and CDR2 is ANQGSEA. V lost 2 bases and J lost 1; bases outside the gene matches: 0. Here the CDR3 DNA reads TGCAGCGTTGAAACAGGGGGCACAGATACGCAGTATTTT. Translating it yields CSVETGGTDTQYF.

The gene calls are TRBV18 and TRBJ1-4; the D gene is possibly TRBD1 (5 bases). Per the germline V gene, CDR1 is KGHSH and CDR2 is LQKENI. The CDR3 runs to 15 residues. V was cut by 4 bases and J by 4 bases, with 13 bases left in between. Here the CDR3 DNA reads TGTGCCAGCTCACGGGCAGGGCTCGGTAATGAAAAACTGTTTTTT. This encodes CASSRAGLGNEKLFF. Combining the CDR3 with reference TRBV18 and TRBJ1-4 gives the whole variable domain NAGVMQNPRHLVRRRGQEARLRCSPMKGHSHVYWYRQLPEEGLKFMVYLQKENIIDESGMPKERFSAEFPKEGPSILRIQQVVRGDSAAYFCASSRAGLGNEKLFFGSGTQLSVL.

V gene TRBV6-2 or TRBV6-3 combines with J gene TRBJ1-5; TRBD1 agrees at 7 bases. This CDR3 comprises 15 residues. After removal of 2 bases from V and 2 bases from J, the junction contained 3 bases not matched to a gene. Germline CDR1 reads MNHEY; CDR2 reads SVGEGT. The CDR3: CASSYRTGGNQPQHF. The CDR3 bases are TGTGCCAGCAGTTACCGTACAGGGGGCAATCAGCCCCAGCATTTT.

The J gene is TRBJ1-5, the V gene TRBV5-1; perhaps TRBD1 as D (6 bases). Germline V gene lookup returns CDR1 SGHRS and CDR2 YFSETQ. CDR3 length equals 15 residues. Trimming left V 0 bases short and J 5 bases short, with 12 bases between. The CDR3 reads CASSLAPDRDQPQHF. DNA for the CDR3: TGCGCCAGCAGCTTGGCCCCGGACAGAGATCAGCCCCAGCATTTT.

This clonotype was detected many times. The chain recombines TRBV5-1 with TRBJ2-3; a possible D gene is TRBD1 (5 bases). Germline lookup yields CDR1 SGHRS and CDR2 YFSETQ. Trimming shortened V by 5 bases and J by 5 bases, and 15 bases separated the two germline ends. The CDR3 runs 14 residues. CDR3 sequence (DNA): TGCGCCAGCAGGGCAGGGCCAAGCCGAGATACGCAGTATTTT. Translating it yields CASRAGPSRDTQYF.

This clonotype showed up just once. The chain has TRBV29-1 and TRBJ1-3; D not certain. CDR3 length equals 13 residues. Germline lookup yields CDR1 SQVTM and CDR2 ANQGSEA. The V and J ends lost 6 bases and 0 bases respectively, with 9 bases between them. This CDR3 reads CSVRTSSGNTIYF. CDR3 sequence (DNA): TGCAGCGTCCGAACCAGCTCTGGAAACACCATATATTTT.